The 26 T cell receptor beta chains below come from one sample, sequenced in a study of post-analysis software for immune sequencing data. Every TCR beta cDNA library bore unique molecular identifiers. Using its own MiXCR run on the PCR reads, TCRdb lists one record per CDR3 protein. The table includes about 540,000 distinct CDR3 sequences, 30% to 40% detected once. Findings and limits, study-wide: Included in a set of roughly five TRBV segments more frequent in patients than controls were TRBV5-6, TRBV5-1 and TRBV20-1.

What these receptors recognize is not known. The sequenced sample was blood. Every receptor here comes from a girl between 2 and 17 years old with multiple sclerosis.

This clonotype was recorded once. At one end, the junction sequence differs from germline, possibly due to a read error. The rearrangement links TRBV18 to TRBJ2-3, with unresolved D. Per germline, CDR1 KGHSH and CDR2 LQKENI. CDR3 length equals 11 residues. The CDR3 is CVSSTTDTQYF. Here the CDR3 DNA reads TGTGTCAGCTCAACCACAGATACGCAGTATTTT.

V usage is TRBV20-1 and J usage is TRBJ1-2, with D hard to call. Germline V gives CDR1 DFQATT, CDR2 SNEGSKA (reference sequence). V lost 4 bases and J 7 bases, leaving 10 bases between the germline ends. The CDR3 is 11 residues long. For the CDR3, the DNA is TGCAGTGCTACCACCCGCGGTGGCTACACCTTC. Its translation: CSATTRGGYTF.

The chain couples TRBV5-1 to TRBJ1-4, with 8 bases lining up with TRBD1. The CDR3 length is 14 residues. J gave up 8 bases and V 2 bases, and 5 bases lay outside the gene matches. CDR1 and CDR2 from the germline V gene are SGHRS and YFSETQ. CDR3 sequence reads: CASSLLTGVEKLFF. CDR3 in DNA: TGCGCCAGCAGCTTACTGACAGGGGTAGAAAAACTGTTTTTT.

The genes are TRBV3-1 and TRBJ1-1; 8 positions match TRBD1. Germline assignment: CDR1 LGHDT and CDR2 YNNKEL (reference sequence). Trimming took 3 bases from V and 1 from J; bases not matched to a gene: 4. The CDR3 runs to 15 residues. CDR3: CASSHPGTGNTEAFF. The DNA of the CDR3 is TGTGCCAGCAGCCATCCCGGGACAGGGAACACTGAAGCTTTCTTT.

This chain links TRBV20-1 with TRBJ2-3; D not certain. CDR3 size: 12 residues. Germline CDR1 DFQATT, CDR2 SNEGSKA (reference sequence). Trimming cost V 6 bases and J 8 bases, with 15 bases left between them. CDR3 amino acids: CSATGSRRTQYF. For the CDR3, the DNA is TGCAGTGCCACGGGCTCGAGGCGTACGCAGTATTTT.

CDR3 residues: CASSFRSTGELFF. CDR3 DNA sequence: TGTGCCAGCAGCTTCCGTTCAACCGGGGAGCTGTTTTTT. The chain has TRBV11-2 and TRBJ2-2; D remains unclear. CDR3 length: 13 amino acids. CDR1 is SGHAT, CDR2 FQNNGV, per germline. Trimming removed 3 bases at V and 5 bases at J, with 7 bases between.

The V and J genes are TRBV20-1 and TRBJ2-3, with 7 bases identical to TRBD2. Losses at the gene ends were 1 base for V and 2 bases for J; bases not matched to a gene: 18. Germline V gene lookup returns CDR1 DFQATT and CDR2 SNEGSKA (reference sequence). The CDR3 runs 19 residues. The CDR3 protein is CSARGGSGPAGTNTDTQYF. Written as DNA, the CDR3 is TGCAGTGCTAGAGGAGGTTCGGGTCCAGCGGGGACCAACACAGATACGCAGTATTTT.

This chain connects TRBV11-1 to TRBJ2-7, with 9 bases lining up with TRBD1. Germline CDR1 is SGHAT and CDR2 is FQDESV (reference sequence). Trimming removed 4 bases from V and 7 bases from J; junction bases left unmatched: 5. The CDR3 has 13 residues. DNA for the CDR3: TGTGCCAGCAGCTGGGACAGGGCCGGGGAGCAGTACTTC. Residues: CASSWDRAGEQYF.

This rearrangement joins TRBV20-1 to TRBJ1-4; D gene uncertain. Germline CDR1 and CDR2: DFQATT and SNEGSKA (reference sequence). The CDR3 has 14 residues. V lost 6 bases and J 7 bases, leaving 18 bases between the germline ends. This CDR3 is CSAHPPNGLEKLFF. The DNA of the CDR3 is TGCAGTGCCCATCCTCCAAATGGACTTGAAAAACTGTTTTTT.

The sample holds a few counts of this clonotype. The chain recombines TRBV6-2 or TRBV6-3 with TRBJ2-3; TRBD2 matches at 12 bases. The germline V gene has CDR1 MNHEY and CDR2 SVGEGT. The junction had 6 bases not matched to a gene; V was cut back by 2 bases and J by 6 bases. The CDR3 runs 16 residues. The CDR3 sequence: CASSYALAGGADTQYF. In DNA form, the CDR3 reads TGTGCCAGCAGTTACGCACTAGCGGGGGGCGCCGATACGCAGTATTTT.

This clonotype was counted a few times. The chain is built from TRBV15 and TRBJ1-6, with 11 bases identical to TRBD1. The CDR3 totals 14 residues. Trimming at V came to 6 bases and at J to 7 bases, leaving 2 bases not matched to a gene. Germline CDR1 and CDR2: LNHNV and YYDKDF (reference sequence). CDR3 sequence: CATSGTGGNSPLHF. The CDR3 DNA follows: TGTGCCACCAGTGGGACAGGGGGAAATTCACCCCTCCACTTT.

The chain is built from TRBV20-1 and TRBJ2-2; TRBD2 aligns across 11 bases. Trimming took 3 bases from V and 7 from J; bases not matched to a gene: 7. CDR3 length equals 15 residues. The germline gives CDR1 DFQATT, CDR2 SNEGSKA (reference sequence). In nucleotides, the CDR3 is TGCAGTGCTAGTACTAGCGGGGGCACCGTCGGGGAGCTGTTTTTT. It yields the protein CSASTSGGTVGELFF.

The chain couples TRBV15 to TRBJ2-5; D ambiguous. The CDR3 has 15 amino acids. The V gene lost 0 bases and the J gene lost 4 bases, with 12 bases spanning the gap. Looked up from germline, CDR1 is LNHNV and CDR2 is YYDKDF (reference sequence). This chain's CDR3 is CATSRDLPGVETQYF. CDR3 nucleotide sequence: TGTGCCACCAGCAGAGATCTTCCTGGAGTAGAGACCCAGTACTTC.

The chain recombines TRBV29-1 with TRBJ2-1; tentatively, D is TRBD1 or TRBD2 (5 bases each). Germline CDR1 reads SQVTM; CDR2 reads ANQGSEA. This CDR3 region has 13 residues. V was trimmed by 6 bases and J by 0 bases, leaving 9 bases between them. The CDR3 loop is CSVRGSSYNEQFF. The CDR3 nucleotides read TGCAGCGTGAGGGGATCCTCCTACAATGAGCAGTTCTTC.

This clonotype appeared a few times. This chain joins TRBV10-3 and TRBJ2-3; 10 nucleotides line up with TRBD1. The CDR3 loop spans 15 amino acids. Trimming took 7 bases from V and 3 from J; bases not matched to a gene: 7. The V gene's germline CDR1 is ENHRY and CDR2 SYGVKD. The CDR3 DNA reads TGTGCCATCAACCCGGACAGGGGGAGTACAGATACGCAGTATTTT. The encoded protein is CAINPDRGSTDTQYF.

The V call is TRBV7-9, the J call TRBJ2-7; maybe TRBD2 (5 bases). The CDR3 has 13 amino acids. V was trimmed by 7 bases and J by 0 bases, leaving 10 bases between them. Germline V gene sequence: CDR1 SEHNR, CDR2 FQNEAQ (reference sequence). CDR3 loop: CASIPGSSYEQYF. CDR3 nucleotides: TGTGCCAGCATCCCTGGGAGCTCCTACGAGCAGTACTTC.

The gene calls are TRBV5-5 and TRBJ1-1; D unresolved. V lost 3 bases to trimming and J lost 6 bases, with 9 bases between them. CDR3 length: 12 amino acids. Germline CDR1 is SGHKS and CDR2 is YYEKEE (reference sequence). The CDR3 region has the DNA TGTGCCAGCAGCTCGGCCGGGGCTGAAGCTTTCTTT. It is translated as CASSSAGAEAFF.

There are many counts of this clonotype. The genes are TRBV25-1 and TRBJ2-5, with 9 bases matching TRBD1. Germline-derived CDR1 and CDR2 are MGHDK and SYGVNS. V gave up 3 bases and J gave up 3 bases; unmatched junction bases: 5. The CDR3 is 15 amino acids. CDR3 in DNA: TGTGCCAGCAGTGACGCCGGGGACAGGGAAGAGACCCAGTACTTC. As protein: CASSDAGDREETQYF.

V is TRBV7-6 and J is TRBJ2-7; 12 positions match TRBD2. CDR1 and CDR2 from the germline V gene are SGHVS and FNYEAQ. This CDR3 comprises 21 residues. Trimming took 0 bases from V and 4 from J; bases not matched to a gene: 19. The CDR3 spells CASSLAEGLASGGENPYEQYF. CDR3 nucleotide sequence: TGTGCCAGCAGCTTAGCGGAGGGATTGGCTAGCGGGGGGGAAAACCCTTACGAGCAGTACTTC.

This rearrangement joins TRBV20-1 to TRBJ2-1, with TRBD1 identical over 7 bases. With V trimmed by 3 bases and J by 12 bases, 5 bases remained unmatched. The germline CDR1 and CDR2 sequences are DFQATT and SNEGSKA (reference sequence). The CDR3 is 11 amino acids. Here the CDR3 reads CSARRQGRQFF. As DNA, the CDR3 is TGCAGTGCTAGGAGACAGGGAAGGCAGTTCTTC.

V and J are TRBV20-1 and TRBJ2-3, with D unclear. Trimming took off 8 bases at V and 3 bases at J, with 9 bases between the two ends. The CDR3 consists of 11 residues. Germline-derived CDR1 and CDR2 are DFQATT and SNEGSKA (reference sequence). The CDR3 sequence is CSSPKTDTQYF. As DNA, the CDR3 is TGCAGTTCGCCGAAGACAGATACGCAGTATTTT.

V and J are TRBV10-3 and TRBJ2-7; possible D gene TRBD1, 5 bases. Germline assignment: CDR1 ENHRY and CDR2 SYGVKD. Trimming left V 2 bases short and J 0 bases short, with 17 bases between. This CDR3 has 17 amino acids. CDR3 residues: CAISELGENRPSYEQYF. CDR3 DNA: TGTGCCATCAGTGAGCTCGGTGAGAACAGGCCCTCCTACGAGCAGTACTTC.

This chain connects TRBV5-1 to TRBJ2-3; 9 bases are a match to TRBD1. The V segment lost 4 bases and the J segment 1 base; nucleotides outside the gene matches: 7. CDR3 length: 16 amino acids. CDR1 and CDR2 (germline): SGHRS, YFSETQ. DNA of the CDR3: TGCGCCAGCAGCCTACAGGGGGCGGGAGGCACAGATACGCAGTATTTT. This encodes CASSLQGAGGTDTQYF.

This rearrangement joins TRBV10-1 to TRBJ1-3; 8 positions agree with TRBD1. Per the germline V gene, CDR1 is WNHNN and CDR2 is SYGVQD (reference sequence). The CDR3 sequence is 16 residues long. Germline trimming cut 1 base from V and 0 bases from J; bases unmatched to any gene: 2. The CDR3 region has the DNA TGCGCCAGCAGTGAGTTCCAGGGGGCCTCTGGAAACACCATATATTTT. Protein sequence: CASSEFQGASGNTIYF.

The rearrangement uses TRBV24-1 and TRBJ1-2, with TRBD1 identical over 9 bases. Trimming cost V 4 bases and J 7 bases; bases outside gene matches: 3. Germline loops: CDR1 KGHDR, CDR2 SFDVKD. The CDR3 totals 13 residues. The CDR3 nucleotides read TGTGCCACCAGTGACGGACAGGGGCCTGGCTACACCTTC. This gives the protein CATSDGQGPGYTF.

This clonotype was detected only a few times. This rearrangement joins TRBV20-1 to TRBJ1-2; D remains unclear. The V gene's germline CDR1 is DFQATT and CDR2 SNEGSKA (reference sequence). The CDR3 is made up of 14 amino acids. The V and J ends lost 6 bases and 1 base respectively, with 15 bases between them. The CDR3 is CSATRVRINYGYTF. CDR3 nucleotide sequence: TGCAGTGCGACCCGAGTTAGGATTAACTATGGCTACACCTTC.